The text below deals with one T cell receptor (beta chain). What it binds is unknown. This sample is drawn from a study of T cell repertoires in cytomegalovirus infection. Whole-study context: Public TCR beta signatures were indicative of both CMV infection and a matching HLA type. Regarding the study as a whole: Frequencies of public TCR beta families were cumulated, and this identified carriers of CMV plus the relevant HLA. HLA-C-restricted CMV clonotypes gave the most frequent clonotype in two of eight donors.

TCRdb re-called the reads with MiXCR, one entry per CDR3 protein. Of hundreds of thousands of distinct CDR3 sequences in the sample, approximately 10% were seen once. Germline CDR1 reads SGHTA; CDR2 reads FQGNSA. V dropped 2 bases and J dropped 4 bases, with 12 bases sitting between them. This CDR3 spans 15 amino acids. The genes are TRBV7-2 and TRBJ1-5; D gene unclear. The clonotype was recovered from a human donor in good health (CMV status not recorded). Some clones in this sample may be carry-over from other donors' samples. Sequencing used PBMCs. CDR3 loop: CASSLSYGGNQPQHF. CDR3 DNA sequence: TGTGCCAGCAGCTTAAGTTATGGAGGAAATCAGCCCCAGCATTTT.